These T cell receptor beta chains were read from a single sample in a study of neoadjuvant anti-PD-1 for oral cavity cancer. The table came from immunoSEQ multiplex PCR; TCRdb's copy has only in-frame clones and leaves some out. In the table there are about 6,700 clones, about 51% of which are singletons. Sequences were derived from tumor tissue, sampled before nivolumab (anti-PD-1) treatment. The receptors derive from a person aged 35-79 years with oral cavity squamous cell carcinoma. Both conserved end residues are trimmed from each CDR3.

cdr3_aa	j_call	v_call
ASSSQQAYNEQF	TRBJ2-1	TRBV5-5
AISEFSLAGGLSYNEQF	TRBJ2-1	TRBV10-3
SVVPGARETEAF	TRBJ1-1	TRBV29-1
ASSPLWDRAEQPQH	TRBJ1-5	TRBV7-9
ASSLEPQVGQPQH	TRBJ1-5	TRBV11-3
ASSPYLRQASSYNEQF	TRBJ2-1	TRBV4-2
ASSYWGDTGELF	TRBJ2-2	TRBV7-9
ATKDGGGLYNEQF	TRBJ2-1	TRBV5-1
ASSLFADTQY	TRBJ2-3	TRBV11-2
AISGQAQETQY	TRBJ2-5	TRBV10-3
SATGRYTEAF	TRBJ1-1	TRBV29-1
ASSYSDVRHQPQH	TRBJ1-5	TRBV6-6
ATSQGTYSTDTQY	TRBJ2-3	TRBV15
ASSSGQNTGELF	TRBJ2-2	TRBV7-9
ASSLLGRNTEAF	TRBJ1-1	TRBV16
ASSQDAGGSYNSPLH	TRBJ1-6	TRBV4-1
ASSPGTGKTQY	TRBJ2-5	TRBV6-5
ASSTGTGFEQY	TRBJ2-7	TRBV5-6
ASTTGLSGNTIY	TRBJ1-3	TRBV6-1
ASRPPGRYAYNEQF	TRBJ2-1	TRBV7-2
ASSQRTDTQY	TRBJ2-3	TRBV4-2
ASSLQTLRASSYEQY	TRBJ2-7	TRBV5-6
ASSPDSRYGYT	TRBJ1-2	TRBV18
ASSFPGDRVTYNEQF	TRBJ2-1	TRBV5-5
ASSGTGRNYNEQF	TRBJ2-1	TRBV6-1